The sample holds many counts of the clone carrying this T cell receptor beta chain. This sample was taken from a study of neurological immune-mediated disorders. V lost 1 base and J lost 6, with 16 bases in between. Germline V lookup: CDR1 LGHDT, CDR2 YNNKEL (reference sequence). CDR3 length: 16 residues. Unsorted libraries were derived from 2 million PBMCs stored at -80 C. 5'RACE employing 10-nucleotide random UMIs yielded the cDNA. TCRdb called the 5' RACE reads again in MiXCR, with one record for every CDR3 protein. The table has some 33,000 distinct CDR3 sequences, approximately 1.5% seen once. The material sequenced was PBMCs. This TCR was sampled from a woman under 40 with multiple sclerosis. The V and J genes are TRBV3-1 and TRBJ2-1; tentatively, D is TRBD1 (7 bases). CDR3 in amino acids: CASSQVLQGGRNEQFF. CDR3 DNA: TGTGCCAGCAGCCAAGTTCTGCAGGGGGGCCGCAATGAGCAGTTCTTC.